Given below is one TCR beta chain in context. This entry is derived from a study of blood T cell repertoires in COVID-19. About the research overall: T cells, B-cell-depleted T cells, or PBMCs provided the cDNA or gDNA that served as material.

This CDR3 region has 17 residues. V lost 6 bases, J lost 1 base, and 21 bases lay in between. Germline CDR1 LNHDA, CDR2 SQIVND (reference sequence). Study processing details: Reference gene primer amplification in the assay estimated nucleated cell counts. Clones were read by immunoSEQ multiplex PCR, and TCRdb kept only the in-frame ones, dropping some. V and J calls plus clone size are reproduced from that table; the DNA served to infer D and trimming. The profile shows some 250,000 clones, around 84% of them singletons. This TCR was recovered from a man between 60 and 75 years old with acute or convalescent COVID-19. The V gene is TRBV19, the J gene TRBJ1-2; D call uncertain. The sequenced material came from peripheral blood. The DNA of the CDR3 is TGTGCCAGTAGCCGCCCACTCGGGTCTCACTATAACTATGGCTACACCTTC. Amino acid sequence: CASSRPLGSHYNYGYTF.